This TCR beta chain came from a study of identical twins. A remark on this clonotype: What it binds is unknown.

General study results and limits: With abundant cord blood beta clonotypes, insertions were fewer; memory repertoires showed no such pattern. The study drew conclusions from cross-sectional statistical analysis, not from following the same donors. Researchers reported weaker excess twin sharing in beta out-of-frame sequences.

Germline V gene data show CDR1 as SGHRS and CDR2 as YFSETQ. V lost 3 bases, J lost 5 bases, and 18 bases lay in between. CDR3 length: 15 residues. One entry per CDR3 protein, called by TCRdb with MiXCR from the 5' RACE reads. The repertoire includes over 250,000 distinct CDR3 sequences, roughly 9.7% of them detected once, and roughly 7% sits in the top ten. The sample was also linked to a second study, of yellow fever vaccine responses in identical twins.

The TCR originated in a woman in her late teens or twenties in good health. Sample: CD8+ T cells sorted from blood. The J gene is TRBJ2-7, the V gene TRBV5-1; TRBD1 is a possible D gene (6 bases). The CDR3 spells CASSSGTGYNDEQYF. The CDR3 DNA reads TGCGCCAGCAGCTCTGGAACAGGGTATAACGACGAGCAGTACTTC.